This T cell receptor (beta chain) appears in the sequencing data of a study of OX40 agonist ivuxolimab in advanced cancers. In the study overall: Each patient was given ivuxolimab into a vein every 2 weeks, at 0.01 to 10 mg/kg.

Overall study results and limits: Low normalized T-cell clonal expansion also characterized some of the nonresponders. The 0.1-3.0 mg/kg partial responders had among the lowest clonal expansion. Relative to CD4+, CD8+ T cells held more expanded clones on average.

V was shortened by 1 base and J by 10 bases, with 11 bases between the two germline ends. The CDR3 sequence is 14 residues long. Looked up from germline, CDR1 is MGHDK and CDR2 is SYGVNS. With regard to this clone: Its specificity is not known.

The repertoire was sequenced with immunoSEQ multiplex PCR; TCRdb's copy has only in-frame clones and lacks some. The sample lists some 80,000 clones; around 94% were seen once. The gene calls are TRBV25-1 and TRBJ1-6; D is perhaps TRBD1 (5 bases). The source was CD4+ or CD8+ T cells sorted from blood, collected in a trial of the OX40 agonist ivuxolimab. This clonotype originated in an adult with an advanced solid tumor such as melanoma, head and neck, liver or kidney cancer. CDR3 loop: CASSEWGGDSPLHF. The CDR3 bases are TGTGCCAGCAGTGAATGGGGGGGGGACTCACCCCTCCACTTT.